The source of this TCR beta chain is a study of blood T cell repertoires in COVID-19. Trimming took 0 bases from V and 4 from J, leaving 11 bases between them. This CDR3 spans 15 amino acids. Germline CDR1 and CDR2: SGHDT and YYEEEE. As processed by the authors: Quantification of nucleated cells was approximated via reference gene primer amplification. The repertoire was sequenced with immunoSEQ multiplex PCR; TCRdb's copy has only in-frame clones and lacks some. Clone size and V and J calls were adopted from that table, with D and trimming inferred from the DNA. Among hundreds of thousands of clones listed, roughly 84% were seen once.

Sequenced: peripheral blood. The sequence came from a human donor in a cohort sampled during active COVID-19. The chain has TRBV5-6 and TRBJ1-5, with D maybe TRBD1 (5 bases). CDR3 sequence: CASSLAGGGNQPQHF. The DNA of the CDR3 is TGTGCCAGCAGCTTGGCGGGGGGGGGAAATCAGCCCCAGCATTTT.